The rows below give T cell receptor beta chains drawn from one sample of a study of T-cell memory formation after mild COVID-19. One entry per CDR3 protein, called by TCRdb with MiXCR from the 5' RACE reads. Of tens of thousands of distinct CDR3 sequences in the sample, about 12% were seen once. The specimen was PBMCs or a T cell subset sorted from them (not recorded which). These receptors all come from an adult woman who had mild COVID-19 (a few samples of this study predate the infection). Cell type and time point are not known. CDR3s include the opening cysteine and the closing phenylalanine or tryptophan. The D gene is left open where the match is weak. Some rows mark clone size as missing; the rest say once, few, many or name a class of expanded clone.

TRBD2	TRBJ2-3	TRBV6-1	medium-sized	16	CASSDPAGASTDTQYF	TGTGCCAGCAGTGACCCAGCGGGGGCCTCCACAGATACGCAGTATTTT
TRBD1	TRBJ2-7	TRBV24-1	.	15	CATSDNRGLGYEQYF	TGTGCCACCAGTGATAACAGGGGGCTTGGCTACGAGCAGTACTTC
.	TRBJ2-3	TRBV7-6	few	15	CASSNRLLATDTQYF	TGTGCCAGCAGCAACAGACTCTTGGCCACAGATACGCAGTATTTT
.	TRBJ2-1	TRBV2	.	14	CASRHGISLHEQFF	TGTGCCAGCAGACACGGAATCAGTCTTCATGAGCAGTTCTTC
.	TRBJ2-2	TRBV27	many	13	CASSLMGAGELFF	TGTGCCAGCAGTTTAATGGGGGCCGGGGAGCTGTTTTTT
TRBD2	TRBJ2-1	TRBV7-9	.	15	CASSSIAGALNEQFF	TGTGCCAGCAGCTCTATAGCGGGAGCCCTCAATGAGCAGTTCTTC
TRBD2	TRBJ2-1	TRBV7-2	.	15	CASSLLAGGSNEQFF	TGTGCCAGCAGCTTATTAGCGGGAGGAAGTAATGAGCAGTTCTTC
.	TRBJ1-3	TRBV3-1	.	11	CASSLENTIYF	TGTGCCAGCAGTCTAGAAAACACCATATATTTT
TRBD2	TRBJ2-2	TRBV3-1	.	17	CASSQPGLGVNTGELFF	TGTGCCAGCAGCCAACCGGGACTAGGGGTGAACACCGGGGAGCTGTTTTTT
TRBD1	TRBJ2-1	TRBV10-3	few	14	CAISPGGRMNEQFF	TGTGCCATCAGCCCAGGGGGCCGGATGAATGAGCAGTTCTTC
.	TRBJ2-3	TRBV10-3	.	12	CAIRSEADTQYF	TGTGCCATCAGATCTGAGGCAGATACGCAGTATTTT
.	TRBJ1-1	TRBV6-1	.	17	CASSEARGPQGNTEAFF	TGTGCCAGCAGTGAAGCCCGGGGACCCCAGGGGAACACTGAAGCTTTCTTT
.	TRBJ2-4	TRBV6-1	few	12	CASKVPQNIQYF	TGTGCCAGCAAGGTACCGCAAAACATTCAGTACTTC
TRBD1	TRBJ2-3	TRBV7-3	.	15	CASSLTGAGGDTQYF	TGTGCCAGCAGCTTGACAGGGGCTGGGGGCGATACGCAGTATTTT
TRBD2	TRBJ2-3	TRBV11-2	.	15	CASSRTSLSTDTQYF	TGTGCCAGCAGCCGGACTAGCCTAAGCACAGATACGCAGTATTTT
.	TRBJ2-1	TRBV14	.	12	CASSLTTNEQFF	TGTGCCAGCAGCCTCACGACCAATGAGCAGTTCTTC
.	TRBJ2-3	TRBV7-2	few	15	CASSLGLTRTDTQYF	TGTGCCAGCAGCTTAGGGCTAACCCGCACAGATACGCAGTATTTT
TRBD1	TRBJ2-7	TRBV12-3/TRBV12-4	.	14	CASSPGQISTEQYF	TGTGCCAGCAGTCCGGGACAGATATCTACCGAGCAGTACTTC
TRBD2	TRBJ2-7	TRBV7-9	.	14	CASSAAGTSYEQYF	TGTGCCAGCAGCGCAGCCGGGACTAGCTACGAGCAGTACTTC
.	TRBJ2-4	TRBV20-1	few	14	CSATRVGPKNIQYF	TGCAGTGCAACCAGAGTTGGTCCCAAAAACATTCAGTACTTC
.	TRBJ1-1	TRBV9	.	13	CASSVTDRTEAFF	TGTGCCAGCAGCGTTACGGACAGAACTGAAGCTTTCTTT
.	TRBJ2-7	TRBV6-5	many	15	CASSPDSAATYEQYF	TGTGCCAGCAGTCCTGACAGCGCTGCAACCTACGAGCAGTACTTC
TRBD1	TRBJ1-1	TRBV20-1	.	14	CSAREEGADTEAFF	TGCAGTGCTAGAGAGGAGGGGGCCGACACTGAAGCTTTCTTT
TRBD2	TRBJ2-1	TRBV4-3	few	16	CASSQDRTSGSNEQFF	TGCGCCAGCAGCCAAGATCGAACTAGCGGGAGCAATGAGCAGTTCTTC
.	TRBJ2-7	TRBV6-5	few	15	CASSYSITGSYEQYF	TGTGCCAGCAGTTACTCGATCACAGGCTCCTACGAGCAGTACTTC
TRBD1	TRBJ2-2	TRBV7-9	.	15	CASSPGQGLTGELFF	TGTGCCAGCAGCCCGGGACAGGGTCTTACCGGGGAGCTGTTTTTT
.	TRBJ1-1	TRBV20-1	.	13	CSAWDGLNTEAFF	TGCAGTGCCTGGGACGGTTTGAACACTGAAGCTTTCTTT
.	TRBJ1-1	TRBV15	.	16	CATSRPRERLNTEAFF	TGTGCCACCAGCAGACCGAGGGAGAGGCTGAACACTGAAGCTTTCTTT
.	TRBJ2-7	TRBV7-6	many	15	CASSLAEGGPYEQYF	TGTGCCAGCAGCTTAGCAGAGGGGGGCCCCTACGAGCAGTACTTC